This T cell receptor beta chain was captured in a study of T-cell memory formation after mild COVID-19. Study findings and constraints: Second-wave clones reaching peak frequency on day 37 lacked confirmed SARS-CoV-2 specificity. While clones contracting from day 15 to 85 were balanced between CD4 and CD8, later expanders leaned CD4+.

The CDR3 loop spans 13 amino acids. Germline V gives CDR1 SGHDT, CDR2 YYEEEE. V dropped 1 base and J dropped 7; count of bases not matched to a gene: 3. TCRdb re-analysed the 5' RACE reads in MiXCR, keeping a single row per CDR3 protein. Of about 320,000 distinct CDR3 sequences listed, roughly an eighth are singletons. For this clonotype: Its specificity is unknown.

This rearrangement joins TRBV5-6 to TRBJ1-2; 8 bases match TRBD1. Input material: PBMCs or a T cell subset sorted from them (not recorded which). The origin of this receptor is a man younger than 35 who had mild COVID-19 (a few samples of this study predate the infection). Cell type and time point are not known. Written as DNA, the CDR3 is TGTGCCAGCAGCTTGCCAGGGGGCTCTGGCTACACCTTC. Its protein product is CASSLPGGSGYTF.